This record concerns one T cell receptor beta chain sequence. What it binds is unknown. Regarding time point: week 35, safety follow-up. Each dose delivered 300 ug of mutant IDH1 20-mer peptide subcutaneously with imiquimod. The CDR3 is made up of 14 amino acids. Germline trimming cut 3 bases from V and 6 bases from J; bases unmatched to any gene: 6. CDR1 SQVTM and CDR2 ANQGSEA come from the germline V gene. These data are taken from a study of a mutant IDH1 vaccine in newly diagnosed glioma. Whole-study context: Before enrollment, the patients had been treated with radiotherapy alone, temozolomide alone, or both together. Most of them had received both.

The repertoire was sequenced with immunoSEQ multiplex PCR; TCRdb's copy has only in-frame clones and lacks some. The data show roughly 51,000 clones, approximately 79% seen once. The sequencing here drew on PBMCs, taken from a glioma patient whose treatment included an IDH1 peptide vaccine. This clonotype originated in a man between 35 and 55 years old with glioma. The genes are TRBV29-1 and TRBJ2-1; 9 nucleotides line up with TRBD2. The DNA for the CDR3 is TGCAGCGTTGATGGGCCTAGCGGGGCCAATGAGCAGTTCTTC. It yields the protein CSVDGPSGANEQFF.